This TCR beta chain was documented in a study of response to subunit inactivated influenza vaccine (dated 2018 in TCRdb). In the study overall: Deep quantitative profiling of the T cell receptor repertoire was used in the study to follow responses to a trivalent subunit inactivated influenza vaccine. General findings and caveats noted by the study authors: It was suggested by the authors that each seasonal influenza vaccination may recruit only a limited number of new T cells.

From a lookup of the germline V gene, CDR1 and CDR2 are SGHRS and YFSETQ. The trim is 4 bases for V and 7 bases for J, with a gap of 14 bases between the germline ends. The CDR3 measures 14 amino acids from cysteine to phenylalanine. Here the CDR3 DNA is all that survives: 42 bases in frame from base 1. The library relied on RT-PCR. The sequencing machine was an Illumina HiSeq 2500. TCRdb reworked the public reads: Q25 trimming with fastp, MiXCR clone assembly, productive beta chains retained. For every CDR3 protein sequence, its rows merge into one entry that carries the most common genes and DNA. The sample includes 500,000 to 600,000 distinct CDR3 sequences, with about 10% observed a single time. Roughly a tenth of the sample goes to the ten largest clones. About this clonotype itself: The clone's antigen remains unknown. Qualities for individual bases were not recorded, and no much larger clone is one base off.

The TCR was taken from a man aged 45-60 years who received an inactivated influenza vaccine. Donor details come from another sample of the same person, matched by shared clones. The sample in question was PBMCs from blood, obtained on the day of vaccination. The rearranged chain carries TRBV5-1 and TRBJ2-2, with the D gene not confidently named. DNA sequence: TGCGCCAGCAGCCCGGTTGGGGTTGTCGGGGAGCTGTTTTTT. Translated, it gives CASSPVGVVGELFF.